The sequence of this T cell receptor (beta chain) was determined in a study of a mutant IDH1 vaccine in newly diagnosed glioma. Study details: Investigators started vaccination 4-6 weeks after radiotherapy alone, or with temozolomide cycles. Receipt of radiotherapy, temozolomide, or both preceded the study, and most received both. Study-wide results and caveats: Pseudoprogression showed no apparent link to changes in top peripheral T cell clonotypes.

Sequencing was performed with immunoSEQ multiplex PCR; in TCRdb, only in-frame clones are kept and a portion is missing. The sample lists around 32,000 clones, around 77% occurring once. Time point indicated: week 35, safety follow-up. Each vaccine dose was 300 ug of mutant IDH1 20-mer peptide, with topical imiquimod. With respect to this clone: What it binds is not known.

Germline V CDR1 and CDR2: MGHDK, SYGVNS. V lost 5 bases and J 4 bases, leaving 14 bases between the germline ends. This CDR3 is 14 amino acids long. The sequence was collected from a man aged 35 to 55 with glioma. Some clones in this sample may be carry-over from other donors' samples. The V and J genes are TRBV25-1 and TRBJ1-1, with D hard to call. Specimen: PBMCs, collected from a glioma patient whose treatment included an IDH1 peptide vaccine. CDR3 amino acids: CASSSDLDLTEAFF. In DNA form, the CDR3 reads TGTGCCAGCAGTTCGGACCTAGACCTCACTGAAGCTTTCTTT.